This TCR beta chain originates from a study of a mutant IDH1 vaccine in newly diagnosed glioma. Study at large: The study started vaccination 4-6 weeks after radiotherapy alone, or with temozolomide cycles. Treated patients, averaging 40.4 years, were 62.5% male and about 38% female.

The time point is: week 5, during vaccination. Each dose of the vaccine consisted of 300 ug of mutant IDH1 20-mer peptide, with topical imiquimod. Libraries were prepared by immunoSEQ multiplex PCR; TCRdb keeps only in-frame clonotypes and omits some of them. The data contain 35,000 or so clones, about 86% of them singletons. Concerning this clone itself: Its antigen is unknown.

Sequencing used PBMCs, obtained from a glioma patient whose treatment included an IDH1 peptide vaccine. The source of this sequence is a man aged 25-45 years with glioma.

CDR3 bases: TGTGCCAGCAGCCAACACCGTGAGAGGGAGACCCAGTACTTC. Protein sequence: CASSQHRERETQYF. The chain couples TRBV14 to TRBJ2-5; D gene ambiguous. The CDR3 runs 14 residues. V shed 2 bases and J shed 5 bases, with 12 bases lying between them. From germline, CDR1 is SGHDN and CDR2 FVKESK.